The rows below give T cell receptor beta chains drawn from one sample of a study of T cell responses to AZD1222 COVID-19 vaccine. Clones were sequenced by immunoSEQ multiplex PCR, and TCRdb holds only the in-frame ones, with some missing. The top ten clones hold around 18% of a sample with over 150,000 clones, more than 90% of them seen once. The sample in question was peripheral blood, obtained on day 0 of AZD1222 vaccination. These receptor sequences come from an adult in good health. The CDR3 runs from the conserved cysteine through the conserved F or W. A D gene is named only where the DNA matches it firmly. Size values are once, few and many counts, or a class for expanded clones, and some rows have none.

clone_size,d_call,j_call,v_call,cdr3_nt,cdr3_aa
.,.,TRBJ1-3,TRBV2,TGTGCCAGCAGTATAGGGAACTCTGGAAACACCATATATTTT,CASSIGNSGNTIYF
.,TRBD1,TRBJ1-1,TRBV27,TGTGCCACAGGGGACAGGTTGAACACTGAAGCTTTCTTT,CATGDRLNTEAFF
few,.,TRBJ1-2,TRBV5-1,TGCGCCAGCAGCTTGGTCAGTCAGGGCAGCGGCTACACCTTC,CASSLVSQGSGYTF
.,.,TRBJ2-7,TRBV9,TGTGCCAGCAGCCCCGGTTCCACCTCGGGCGAGCAGTACTTC,CASSPGSTSGEQYF
.,.,TRBJ1-2,TRBV19,TGTGCCAGTAGTATGGCCGGGGCCTATGGCTACACCTTC,CASSMAGAYGYTF
few,.,TRBJ1-2,TRBV29-1,TGCAGCGTTGAAGGCGTCGGAGGTCAGTACTATGGCTACACCTTC,CSVEGVGGQYYGYTF
.,.,TRBJ2-7,TRBV9,TGTGCCAGCAGCGTAGCTTCTCATTCCTACGAGCAGTACTTC,CASSVASHSYEQYF
.,.,TRBJ2-7,TRBV7-3,TGTGCCAGCAGCTTCGACAGATACTCCTACGAGCAGTACTTC,CASSFDRYSYEQYF
.,.,TRBJ1-2,TRBV14,TGTGCCAGCAGCCAAGATAGTTGGGGGGTTGGCTATGGCTACACCTTC,CASSQDSWGVGYGYTF
.,TRBD1,TRBJ1-2,TRBV9,TGTGCCAGCAGCGTATCTTCCGGGACAGGGGAAAGTGGCTACACCTTC,CASSVSSGTGESGYTF
.,.,TRBJ1-5,TRBV12-2,TGTGCAAGTCGCCCAGGACTCTGCAATCAGCCCCAGCATTTT,CASRPGLCNQPQHF
.,TRBD1,TRBJ2-7,TRBV19,TGTGCCAGTAGTAGGTTTAGTGGACAGGGGGCGAAAGAGCAGTACTTC,CASSRFSGQGAKEQYF
.,TRBD1,TRBJ2-2,TRBV19,TGTGCCAGTACCCGGACAGGGGGGAACACCGGGGAGCTGTTTTTT,CASTRTGGNTGELFF
once,TRBD1,TRBJ1-5,TRBV4-1,TGCGCCAGCAGCGTTCCGGGACAGGGGACGTTGACCCAGCATTTT,CASSVPGQGTLTQHF
.,TRBD1,TRBJ1-2,TRBV7-8,TGTGCCAGCAGCTCCAGGGACAGGGGGCGCAACTATGGCTACACCTTC,CASSSRDRGRNYGYTF
.,TRBD2,TRBJ2-7,TRBV5-1,TGCGCCAGCAGCTTGGGGCTAGCGGGGGCCATCCCCTCCTACGAGCAGTACTTC,CASSLGLAGAIPSYEQYF
.,.,TRBJ1-1,TRBV21-1,TGTGCCCGGGCGATAGGAGGGGACGGTGAAGCTTTCTTT,CARAIGGDGEAFF
.,.,TRBJ1-3,TRBV10-2,TGCGCCAGCAGTGAGTCTACCTCCGGAGACAGCTTACGACACTCTGGAAACACCATATATTTT,CASSESTSGDSLRHSGNTIYF
few,TRBD1,TRBJ1-2,TRBV5-6,TGTGCCAGCAGCTTGGGGACAGGACTTACTAACTATGGCTACACCTTC,CASSLGTGLTNYGYTF
.,.,TRBJ2-1,TRBV7-2,TGTGCCAGCAGCTCCCGATCCGGGGATGAGCAGTTCTTC,CASSSRSGDEQFF
.,.,TRBJ1-6,TRBV4-3,TGCGCCAGCAGCCAAGAATCAAAGTATTCACCCCTCCACTTT,CASSQESKYSPLHF
.,.,TRBJ2-7,TRBV11-2,TGTGCCAGCAGCTTAGGTGGGGTCGGCGGGACCCCCTACGAGCAGTACTTC,CASSLGGVGGTPYEQYF
.,.,TRBJ1-1,TRBV30,TGTGCCTGCTGGGGGGAGGATCCCAGCTCTGAAGCTTTCTTT,CACWGEDPSSEAFF
.,.,TRBJ1-1,TRBV12-3/TRBV12-4,TGTGCCAGCAGTTTATCGAGTGGCACTGAAGCTTTCTTT,CASSLSSGTEAFF
.,TRBD2,TRBJ2-7,TRBV7-8,TGTGCCAGCAGCTTAGGGGGGGAGGGCCCAATATCCTACGAGCAGTACTTC,CASSLGGEGPISYEQYF
.,.,TRBJ2-3,TRBV9,TGTGCCAGCAGCGGAGATACGCAGTATTTT,CASSGDTQYF
.,TRBD2,TRBJ2-1,TRBV19,TGTGCCAGTAGTAGGCTAGCGGGAGACTACAATGAGCAGTTCTTC,CASSRLAGDYNEQFF
.,.,TRBJ1-6,TRBV30,TGTGCCTGGAGTGTACAAGGGTCGGATTCACCCCTCCACTTT,CAWSVQGSDSPLHF
once,.,TRBJ2-7,TRBV24-1,TGTGCCACCGAGGGGGAAGCACCCGCCGAGCAGTACTTC,CATEGEAPAEQYF
.,TRBD1,TRBJ2-1,TRBV14,TGTGCCAGCAGCCAAGTAGGGACAGGGATCCACAATGAGCAGTTCTTC,CASSQVGTGIHNEQFF
.,.,TRBJ2-5,TRBV7-9,TGTGCCAGCAGCCCCAGGGGTGGGTCAGAGACCCAGTACTTC,CASSPRGGSETQYF